This T cell receptor beta chain is from a study of blood T cell repertoires in COVID-19. Assay: immunoSEQ multiplex PCR; the TCRdb copy retains only in-frame clones and omits some. This table holds some 150,000 clones, about 86% found once. This clone showed up just once. Unmatched junction bases numbered 12, after V lost 10 bases and J lost 6 bases. Germline-derived CDR1 and CDR2 are LNHDA and SQIVND (reference sequence). The CDR3 is 15 amino acids. This TCR was recovered from a woman in her 50s with active or convalescent COVID-19. Sequenced input: peripheral blood. The chain couples TRBV19 to TRBJ1-6; TRBD1 agrees at 7 bases. The CDR3 bases are TGTGCCAAACGGACGCAGGGGGGTTGTAATTCACCCCTCCACTTT. Translated, it gives CAKRTQGGCNSPLHF.